This T cell receptor beta chain appears in the sequencing data of a study of blood T cell repertoires in COVID-19. J was trimmed by 0 bases and V by 9 bases; bases with no gene match: 9. The CDR3 is made up of 15 amino acids. In germline, CDR1 is SGDLS, CDR2 YYNGEE. As originally analysed: Reference gene primer amplification gave estimated nucleated cell counts. Profiling relied on immunoSEQ multiplex PCR, and the TCRdb table lists in-frame clones only, not all of them. Clonal size and the V and J genes are those of that table, whereas D and trimming came from the DNA. This table has 150,000 to 200,000 clones, approximately 81% appearing once.

The receptor's source is a human donor with acute or convalescent COVID-19. The donor label of this sample is uncertain. V gene TRBV9 combines with J gene TRBJ1-3; 7 nucleotides align to TRBD1. The sample comprised peripheral blood. The CDR3 protein is CATSTGPASGNTIYF. The CDR3 DNA follows: TGTGCCACTTCGACAGGGCCGGCCTCTGGAAACACCATATATTTT.